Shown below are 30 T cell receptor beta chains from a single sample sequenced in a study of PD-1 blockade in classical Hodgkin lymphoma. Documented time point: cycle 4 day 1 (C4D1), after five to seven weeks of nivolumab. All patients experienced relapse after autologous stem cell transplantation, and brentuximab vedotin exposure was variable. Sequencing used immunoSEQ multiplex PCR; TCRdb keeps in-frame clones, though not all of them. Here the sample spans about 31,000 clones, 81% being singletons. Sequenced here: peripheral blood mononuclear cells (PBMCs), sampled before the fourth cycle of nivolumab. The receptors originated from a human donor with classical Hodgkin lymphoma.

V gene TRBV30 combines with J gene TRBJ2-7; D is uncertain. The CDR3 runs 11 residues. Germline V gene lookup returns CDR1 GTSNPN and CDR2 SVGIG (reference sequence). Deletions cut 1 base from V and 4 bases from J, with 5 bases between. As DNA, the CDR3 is TGTGCCTGGAGTGACCAGTACGAGCAGTACGTC. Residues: CAWSDQYEQYV.

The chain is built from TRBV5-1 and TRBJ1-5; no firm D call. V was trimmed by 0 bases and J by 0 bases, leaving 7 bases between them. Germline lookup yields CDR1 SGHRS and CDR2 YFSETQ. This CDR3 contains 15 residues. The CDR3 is CASSLGRNSNQPQHF. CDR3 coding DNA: TGCGCCAGCAGCTTGGGCCGGAATAGCAATCAGCCCCAGCATTTT.

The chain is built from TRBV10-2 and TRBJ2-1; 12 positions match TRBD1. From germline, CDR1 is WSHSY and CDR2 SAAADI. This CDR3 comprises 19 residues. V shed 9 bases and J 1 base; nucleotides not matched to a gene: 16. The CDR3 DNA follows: TGCGCCAGTTTAGGGACAGGGGGCTTAGAGGGAAGTTCCTACAATGAGCAGTTCTTC. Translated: CASLGTGGLEGSSYNEQFF.

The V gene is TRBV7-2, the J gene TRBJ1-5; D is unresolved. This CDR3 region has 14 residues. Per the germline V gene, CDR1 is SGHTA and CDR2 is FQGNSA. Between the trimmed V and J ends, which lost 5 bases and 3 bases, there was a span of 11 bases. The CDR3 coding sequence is TGTGCCAGCAGCCTCCCCTTTAACAATCAGCCCCAGCATTTT. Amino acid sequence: CASSLPFNNQPQHF.

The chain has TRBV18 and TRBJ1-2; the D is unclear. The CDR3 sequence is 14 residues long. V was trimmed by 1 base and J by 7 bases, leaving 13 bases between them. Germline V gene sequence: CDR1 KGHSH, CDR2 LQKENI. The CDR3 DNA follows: TGTGCCAGCTCACCACTACGAGGTTCTCGTGGCTACACCTTC. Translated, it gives CASSPLRGSRGYTF.

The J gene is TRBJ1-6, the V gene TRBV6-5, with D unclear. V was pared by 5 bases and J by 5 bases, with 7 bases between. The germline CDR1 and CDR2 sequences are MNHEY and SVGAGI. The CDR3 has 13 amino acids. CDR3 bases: TGTGCCAGCAGTCGACGGGATAATTCACCCCTCCACTTT. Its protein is CASSRRDNSPLHF.

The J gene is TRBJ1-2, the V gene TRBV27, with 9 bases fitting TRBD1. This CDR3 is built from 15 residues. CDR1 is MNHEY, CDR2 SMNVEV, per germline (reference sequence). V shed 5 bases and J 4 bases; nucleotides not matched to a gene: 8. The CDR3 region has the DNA TGTGCCAGCAGTCACGACGGGACAGGGTTCTATGGCTACACCTTC. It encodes CASSHDGTGFYGYTF.

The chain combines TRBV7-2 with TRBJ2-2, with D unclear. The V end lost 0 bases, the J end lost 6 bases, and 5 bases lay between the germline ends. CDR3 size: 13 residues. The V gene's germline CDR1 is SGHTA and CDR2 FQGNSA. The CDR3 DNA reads TGTGCCAGCAGCTTAGCTATATCCGGGGAGCTGTTTTTT. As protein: CASSLAISGELFF.

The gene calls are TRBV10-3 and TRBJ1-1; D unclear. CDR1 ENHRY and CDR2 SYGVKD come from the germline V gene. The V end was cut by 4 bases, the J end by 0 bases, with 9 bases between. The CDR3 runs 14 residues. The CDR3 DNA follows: TGTGCCATCAGTGCTTTCGGCATGAACACTGAAGCTTTCTTT. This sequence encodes CAISAFGMNTEAFF.

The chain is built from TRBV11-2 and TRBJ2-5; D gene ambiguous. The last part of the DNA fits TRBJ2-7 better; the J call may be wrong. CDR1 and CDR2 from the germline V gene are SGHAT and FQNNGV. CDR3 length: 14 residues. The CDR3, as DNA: TGTGCCAGCAGCTTCGGAAGGGTTTTTGACGAGCAGTACTTC. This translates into CASSFGRVFDEQYF.

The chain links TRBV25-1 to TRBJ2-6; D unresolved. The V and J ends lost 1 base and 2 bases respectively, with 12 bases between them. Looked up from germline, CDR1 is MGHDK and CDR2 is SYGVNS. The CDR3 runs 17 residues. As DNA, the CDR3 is TGTGCCAGCAGTGAATCTCCTGGGGTTACTGGGGCCAACGTCCTGACTTTC. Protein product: CASSESPGVTGANVLTF.

For the CDR3, the DNA is TGCGCCAGTAGCAGGGGGCGGCTAGGGAACACTGAAGCTTTCTTT. It translates to CASSRGRLGNTEAFF. This sequence joins TRBV10-1 and TRBJ1-1; 8 bases line up with TRBD1. This CDR3 has 15 amino acids. CDR1 is WNHNN, CDR2 SYGVQD, per germline (reference sequence). The junction had 10 bases not matched to a gene; V was cut back by 9 bases and J by 1 base.

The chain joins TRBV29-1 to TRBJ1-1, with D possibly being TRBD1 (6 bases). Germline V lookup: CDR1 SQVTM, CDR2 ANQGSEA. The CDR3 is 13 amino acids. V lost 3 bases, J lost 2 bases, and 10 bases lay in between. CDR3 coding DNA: TGCAGCGTTGAGGGACAATTCAACACTGAAGCTTTCTTT. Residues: CSVEGQFNTEAFF.

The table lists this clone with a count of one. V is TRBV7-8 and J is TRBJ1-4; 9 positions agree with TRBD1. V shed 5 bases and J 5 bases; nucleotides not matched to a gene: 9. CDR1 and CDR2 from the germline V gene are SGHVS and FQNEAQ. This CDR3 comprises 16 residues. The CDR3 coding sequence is TGTGCCAGCAGCATGGGACAGGGTAATCTAAATGAAAAACTGTTTTTT. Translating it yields CASSMGQGNLNEKLFF.

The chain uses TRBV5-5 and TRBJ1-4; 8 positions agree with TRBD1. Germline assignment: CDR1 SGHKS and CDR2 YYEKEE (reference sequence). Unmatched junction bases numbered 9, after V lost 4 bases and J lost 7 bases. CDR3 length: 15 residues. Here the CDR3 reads CASSNGQGPFEKLFF. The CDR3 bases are TGTGCCAGCAGCAACGGACAGGGTCCGTTTGAAAAACTGTTTTTT.

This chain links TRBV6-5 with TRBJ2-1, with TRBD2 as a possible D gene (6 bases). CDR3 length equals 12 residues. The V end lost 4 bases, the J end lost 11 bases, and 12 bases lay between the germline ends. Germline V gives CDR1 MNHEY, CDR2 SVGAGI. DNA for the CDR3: TGTGCCAGCAGTTCGGGCCGCGGGAAGCAGTTCTTC. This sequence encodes CASSSGRGKQFF.

For the CDR3, the DNA is TGTGCCAGCAGTTCCCTGGGACGGGTTCTCGACGAGCAGTACTTC. This codes for CASSSLGRVLDEQYF. This chain links TRBV6-5 with TRBJ2-7, with D possibly being TRBD1 or TRBD2 (5 bases each). This CDR3 is built from 15 residues. From germline, CDR1 is MNHEY and CDR2 SVGAGI. Deletions cut 4 bases from V and 5 bases from J, with 18 bases between.

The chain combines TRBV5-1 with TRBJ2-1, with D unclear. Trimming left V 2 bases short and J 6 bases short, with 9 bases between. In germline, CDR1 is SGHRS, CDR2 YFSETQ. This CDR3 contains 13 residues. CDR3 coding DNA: TGCGCCAGCAGCTTAGGGAAAGTCAATGAGCAGTTCTTC. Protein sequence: CASSLGKVNEQFF.

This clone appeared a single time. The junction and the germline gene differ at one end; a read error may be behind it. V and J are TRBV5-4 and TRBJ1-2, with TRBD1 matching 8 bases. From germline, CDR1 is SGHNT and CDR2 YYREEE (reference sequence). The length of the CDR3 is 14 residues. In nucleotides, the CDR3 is TGCGCCAGCAGCCAAGGACAGGGAGTCTATGGCTACACCTTC. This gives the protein CASSQGQGVYGYTF.

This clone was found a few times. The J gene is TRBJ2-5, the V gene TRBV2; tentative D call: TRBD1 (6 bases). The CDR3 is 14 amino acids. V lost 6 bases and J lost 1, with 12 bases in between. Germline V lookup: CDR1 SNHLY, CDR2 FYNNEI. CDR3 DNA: TGTGCCAGCAGGAAGGACAGTACCCAAGAGACCCAGTACTTC. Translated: CASRKDSTQETQYF.

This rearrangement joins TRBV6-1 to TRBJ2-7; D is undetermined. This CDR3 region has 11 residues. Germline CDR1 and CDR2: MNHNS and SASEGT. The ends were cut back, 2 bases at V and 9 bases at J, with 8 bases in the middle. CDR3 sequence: CASSESSRQYV. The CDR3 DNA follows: TGTGCCAGCAGTGAAAGCAGTAGGCAGTACGTC.

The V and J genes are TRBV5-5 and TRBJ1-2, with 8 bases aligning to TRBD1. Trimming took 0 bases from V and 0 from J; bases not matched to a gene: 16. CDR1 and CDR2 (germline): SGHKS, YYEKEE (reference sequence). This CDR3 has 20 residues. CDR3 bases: TGTGCCAGCAGCTTGGGGTTGTTGTGGGACAGGTATATTACTAACTATGGCTACACCTTC. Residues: CASSLGLLWDRYITNYGYTF.

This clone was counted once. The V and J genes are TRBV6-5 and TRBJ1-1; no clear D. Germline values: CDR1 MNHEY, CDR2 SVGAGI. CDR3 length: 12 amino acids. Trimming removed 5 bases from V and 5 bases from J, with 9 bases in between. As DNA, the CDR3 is TGTGCCAGCAGTAGACCGGGAACTGAAGCTTTCTTT. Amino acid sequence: CASSRPGTEAFF.

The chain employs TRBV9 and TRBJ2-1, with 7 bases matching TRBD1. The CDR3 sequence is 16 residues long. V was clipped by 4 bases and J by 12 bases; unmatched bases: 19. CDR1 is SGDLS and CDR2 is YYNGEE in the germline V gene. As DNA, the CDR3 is TGTGCCAGCAGCTCATGGACAGGCCCGGATAAGATTGCGCAGTTCTTC. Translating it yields CASSSWTGPDKIAQFF.

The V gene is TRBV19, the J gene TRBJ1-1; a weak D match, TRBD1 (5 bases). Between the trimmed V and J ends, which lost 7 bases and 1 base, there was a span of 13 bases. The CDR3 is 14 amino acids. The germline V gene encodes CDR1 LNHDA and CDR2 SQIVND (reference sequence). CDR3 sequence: CASIRGEGNTEAFF. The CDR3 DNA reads TGTGCCAGTATCCGGGGGGAGGGGAACACTGAAGCTTTCTTT.

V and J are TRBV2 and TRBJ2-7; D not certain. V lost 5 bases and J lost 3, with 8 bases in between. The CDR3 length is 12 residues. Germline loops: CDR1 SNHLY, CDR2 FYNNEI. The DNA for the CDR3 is TGTGCCAGCAGTCAGGAATTCTACGAGCAGTACGTC. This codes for CASSQEFYEQYV.

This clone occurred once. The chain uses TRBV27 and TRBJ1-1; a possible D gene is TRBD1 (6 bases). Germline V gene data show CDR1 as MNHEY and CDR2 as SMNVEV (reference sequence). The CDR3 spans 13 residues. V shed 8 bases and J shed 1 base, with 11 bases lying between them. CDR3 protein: CASSWTANTEAFF. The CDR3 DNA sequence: TGTGCCAGCTCCTGGACAGCGAACACTGAAGCTTTCTTT.

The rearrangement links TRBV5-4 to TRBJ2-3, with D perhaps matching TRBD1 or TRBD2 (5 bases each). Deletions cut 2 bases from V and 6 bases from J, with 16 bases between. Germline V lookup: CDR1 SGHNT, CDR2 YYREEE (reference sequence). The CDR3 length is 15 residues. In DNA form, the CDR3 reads TGTGCCAGCAGCTTAAGGGACCTGCTAGGGGATACGCAGTATTTT. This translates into CASSLRDLLGDTQYF.

CDR3 nucleotide sequence: TGCGCCAGCAGCTTGTGGGGGGACGCGGATGAGCAGTTCTTC. Encoded protein: CASSLWGDADEQFF. This chain links TRBV5-1 with TRBJ2-1; D is perhaps TRBD2 (6 bases). Trimming shortened V by 1 base and J by 8 bases, and 13 bases separated the two germline ends. This CDR3 spans 14 amino acids. Germline V gene data show CDR1 as SGHRS and CDR2 as YFSETQ. The whole variable domain, filled in from reference TRBV5-1 and TRBJ2-1, reads KAGVTQTPRYLIKTRGQQVTLSCSPISGHRSVSWYQQTPGQGLQFLFEYFSETQRNKGNFPGRFSGRQFSNSRSEMNVSTLELGDSALYLCASSLWGDADEQFFGPGTRLTVL.

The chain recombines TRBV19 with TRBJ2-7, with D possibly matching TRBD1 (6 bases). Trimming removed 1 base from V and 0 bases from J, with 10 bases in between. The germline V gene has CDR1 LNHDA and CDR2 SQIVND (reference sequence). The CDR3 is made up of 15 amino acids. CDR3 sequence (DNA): TGTGCCAGTAGTATAGGGGGGCCCCACTCCTACGAGCAGTACTTC. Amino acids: CASSIGGPHSYEQYF.